Many counts were recorded for the clone carrying this T cell receptor (beta chain). No antigen is known for it. Duration under 3 months, a NOSPECS grade of at least 4, and a Clinical Activity Score of at least 3 characterized the ophthalmopathy patients. This entry comes from a study of T cells in Graves' hyperthyroidism and ophthalmopathy. Study-wide results and limits: Ophthalmopathy was predicted by the model a median of about 6.5 months ahead of onset. In the blood, most expanded thyroid clonotypes above 0.001 appeared as well.

RNA transcripts served as the template for amplifying TCR beta CDR3 regions. TCR CDR3 underwent first-round RT-PCR with the HTBI primer set. TCRdb re-analysed the multiplex PCR reads in MiXCR, keeping a single row per CDR3 protein. The table records approximately 410,000 distinct CDR3 sequences, roughly 15% of them present only once. The CDR3 contains 16 residues. After removal of 5 bases from V and 2 bases from J, the junction contained 3 bases not matched to a gene. Germline CDR1 MNHNS, CDR2 SASEGT. The V gene is TRBV6-1, the J gene TRBJ2-2, with 12 nucleotides matching TRBD2. The sample consisted of blood. This TCR was recovered from a man aged 18 to 30 with Graves' ophthalmopathy. The CDR3 loop is CASSRLAGENTGELFF. The CDR3, as DNA: TGTGCCAGCAGTAGACTAGCGGGGGAAAACACCGGGGAGCTGTTTTTT.